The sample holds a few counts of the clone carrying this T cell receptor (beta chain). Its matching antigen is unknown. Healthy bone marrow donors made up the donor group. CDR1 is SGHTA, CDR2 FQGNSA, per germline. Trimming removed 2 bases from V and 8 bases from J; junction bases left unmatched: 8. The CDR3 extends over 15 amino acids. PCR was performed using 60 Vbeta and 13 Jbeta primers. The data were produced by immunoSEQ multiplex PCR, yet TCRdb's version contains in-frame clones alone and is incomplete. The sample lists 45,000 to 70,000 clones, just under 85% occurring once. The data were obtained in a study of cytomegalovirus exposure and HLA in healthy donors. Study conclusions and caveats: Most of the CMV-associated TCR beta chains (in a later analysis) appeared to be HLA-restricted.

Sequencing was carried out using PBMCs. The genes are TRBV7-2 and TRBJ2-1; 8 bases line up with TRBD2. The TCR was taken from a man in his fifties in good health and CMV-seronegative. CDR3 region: CASSLSGGRGDEQFF. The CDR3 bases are TGTGCCAGCAGCTTAAGCGGGGGCCGGGGCGATGAGCAGTTCTTC.